This T cell receptor beta chain comes out of a study of T-cell reconstitution after alpha-beta-depleted transplantation in children (TCRdb year 2016). In the study overall: Using TCR repertoire profiling, the study followed T-cell immune reconstitution in a quantitative way in children after TCRalphabeta/CD19-depleted allogeneic hematopoietic cell transplantation.

Library preparation used PCR. The sequencer was an Illumina HiSeq 2500. TCR library preparation used molecular barcoding, with unique molecular identifiers applied to normalize quantification of the TCRbeta repertoire. The public reads were quality trimmed at Q25 with fastp and then assembled into clones with MiXCR by TCRdb, keeping productive beta chains. Each entry is one CDR3 protein sequence, shown with its most common DNA and genes. In all, the sample holds 190,000 or so distinct CDR3 sequences, and roughly 6.3% of those were seen once. The ten top clones hold roughly 4.8% of the sample. Notes on this clonotype: The clone's antigen remains unknown. No quality values exist for individual bases; no much larger clone is one base distant.

The treatment or condition label for this specimen denotes: allogeneic hematopoietic cell transplantation with graft depleted of TCRalphabeta T cells and CD19 B cells. The children who served as transplant recipients had been given grafts of TCRalphabeta/CD19-depleted allogeneic hematopoietic cells. Overall results and qualifications from the work: The apparently early alphabetaT-cell count recovery about two months after transplant was reportedly dependent on only several hundred rapidly expanded clones derived from non-depleted graft cells. The high TCRbeta diversity at day 60 in some patients was ascribed to recipient T cells and intrathymic progenitors that had survived conditioning. Over the following months the frequencies of hyperexpanded clones went down, and after one year T-cell counts and TCRbeta diversity were mostly credited to newly produced T cells.

CDR1 SGHAT and CDR2 FQNNGV are derived from the germline V gene. From the cysteine through the phenylalanine, the CDR3 covers 15 amino acids. The read is trimmed to its CDR3 DNA, 45 bases read in frame from base 1. From V the trimming removes 5 bases and from J it removes 5 bases, while the gene matches leave 11 bases of the junction unaccounted for. The specimen was PBMCs, collected before TCRalphabeta/CD19-depleted stem cell transplant. Rearrangement joined TRBV11-2 to TRBJ1-2; 7 bases in the middle match TRBD1. This sequence was found in a girl under three years old with combined immunodeficiency, due to receive a stem cell transplant. The DNA sequence is as follows: TGTGCCAGCAGCATGAATCTTGACAGGGCATATGGCTACACCTTC. It specifies CASSMNLDRAYGYTF.